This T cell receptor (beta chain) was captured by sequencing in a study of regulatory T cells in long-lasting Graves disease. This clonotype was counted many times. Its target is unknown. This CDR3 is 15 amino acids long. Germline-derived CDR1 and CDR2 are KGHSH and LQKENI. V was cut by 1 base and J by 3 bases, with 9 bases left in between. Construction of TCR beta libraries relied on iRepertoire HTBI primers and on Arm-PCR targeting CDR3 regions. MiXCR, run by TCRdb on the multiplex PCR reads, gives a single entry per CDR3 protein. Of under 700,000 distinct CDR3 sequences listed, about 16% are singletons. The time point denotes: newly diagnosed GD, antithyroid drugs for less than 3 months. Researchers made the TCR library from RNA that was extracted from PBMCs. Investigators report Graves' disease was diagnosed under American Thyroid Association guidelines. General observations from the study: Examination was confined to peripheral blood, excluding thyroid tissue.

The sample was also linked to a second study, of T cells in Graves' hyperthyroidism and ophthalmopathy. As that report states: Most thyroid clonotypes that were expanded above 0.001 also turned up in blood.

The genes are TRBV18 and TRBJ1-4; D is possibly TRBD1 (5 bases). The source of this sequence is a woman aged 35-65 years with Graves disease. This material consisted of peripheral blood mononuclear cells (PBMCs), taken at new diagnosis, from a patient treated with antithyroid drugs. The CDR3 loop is CASSPLQGSNEKLFF. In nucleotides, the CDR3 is TGTGCCAGCTCACCACTTCAGGGATCTAATGAAAAACTGTTTTTT.